The TCR beta chain described here comes from a study of T cells in Graves' hyperthyroidism and ophthalmopathy. Study results and limitations: Blood held most thyroid clonotypes expanded above 0.001 frequency.

Amplified TCR beta CDR3 regions came from RNA transcripts. TCR CDR3 underwent first-round RT-PCR with the HTBI primer set. Using its own MiXCR run on the multiplex PCR reads, TCRdb lists one record per CDR3 protein. The table has 450,000 to 700,000 distinct CDR3 sequences, about half seen once. CDR3 size: 17 residues. Germline values: CDR1 DFQATT, CDR2 SNEGSKA (reference sequence). As regards this clonotype: The antigen is not known.

Over 18 months, lack of ophthalmopathy progression marked Graves' hyperthyroidism as stable. Clinical symptoms, serum thyroxine and TRAb, thyroid ultrasound and orbital computed tomography together formed the diagnostic basis. The sample consisted of peripheral blood or thyroid tissue (not recorded which). The chain uses TRBV20-1 and TRBJ1-5; 7 bases agree with TRBD1. The closer fit of TRBJ2-3 to the DNA end suggests the J call may be wrong. This receptor was identified in a woman aged 18 to 35 with Graves' hyperthyroidism. The CDR3: CSARGFSVTGGTDTQYF. The CDR3 DNA sequence: TGCAGTGCTAGGGGCTTTAGCGTCACAGGGGGCACAGATACGCAGTATTTT.